This T cell receptor (beta chain) is drawn from a study of vaccination and CD4 T cells after COVID-19. Treatment: approximately 10-day PBMC culture with coronavirus spike peptide pools or control peptides (ViraFEST assay). Remarks on this clonotype: Its target is not known.

Cultured CD4+ T cell DNA underwent sequencing with the Oncomine TCR Beta short-read assay. MiXCR was run by TCRdb on the PCR reads, yielding one entry per CDR3 protein. The sample holds some 18,000 distinct CDR3 sequences, 43% seen once. V lost 0 bases and J 4 bases, leaving 10 bases between the germline ends. CDR1 and CDR2 (germline): LGHNA, YSLEER. This CDR3 spans 15 amino acids. The receptor was derived from a human donor who had recovered from COVID-19. The chain recombines TRBV4-3 with TRBJ2-1; D gene unclear. The sample in question was CD4+ T cells from blood, cultured in vitro, obtained after SARS-CoV-2 vaccination. Here the CDR3 reads CASSQDTGRYNEQFF. CDR3 coding DNA: TGCGCCAGCAGCCAAGATACTGGAAGATACAATGAGCAGTTCTTC.